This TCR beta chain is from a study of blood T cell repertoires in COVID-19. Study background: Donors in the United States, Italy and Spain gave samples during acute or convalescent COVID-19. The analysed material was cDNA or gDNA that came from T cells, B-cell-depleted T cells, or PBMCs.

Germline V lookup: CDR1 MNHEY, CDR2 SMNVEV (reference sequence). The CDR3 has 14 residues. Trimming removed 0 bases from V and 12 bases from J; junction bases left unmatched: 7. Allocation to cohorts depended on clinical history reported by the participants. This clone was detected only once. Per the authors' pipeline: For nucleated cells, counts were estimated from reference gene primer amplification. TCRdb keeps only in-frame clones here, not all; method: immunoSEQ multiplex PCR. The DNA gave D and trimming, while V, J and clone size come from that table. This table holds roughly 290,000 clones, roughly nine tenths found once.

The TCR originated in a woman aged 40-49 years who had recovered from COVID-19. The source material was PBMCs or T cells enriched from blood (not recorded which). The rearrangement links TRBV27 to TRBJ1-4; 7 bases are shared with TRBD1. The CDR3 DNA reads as TGTGCCAGCAGTTTATCAAGCCGGACAGGAGAACTGTTTTTT. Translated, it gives CASSLSSRTGELFF.